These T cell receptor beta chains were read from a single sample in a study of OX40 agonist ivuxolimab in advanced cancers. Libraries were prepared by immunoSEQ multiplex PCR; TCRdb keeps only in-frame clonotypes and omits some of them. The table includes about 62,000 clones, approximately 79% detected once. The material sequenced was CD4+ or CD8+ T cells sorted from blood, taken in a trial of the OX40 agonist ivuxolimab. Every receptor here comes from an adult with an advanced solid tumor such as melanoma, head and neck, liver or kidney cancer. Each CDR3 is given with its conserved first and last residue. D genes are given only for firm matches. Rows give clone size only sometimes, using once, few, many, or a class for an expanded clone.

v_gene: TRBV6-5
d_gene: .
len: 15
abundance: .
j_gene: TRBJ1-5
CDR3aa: CASRPDGVRNQPQHF
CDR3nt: TGTGCCAGCAGGCCCGACGGGGTTCGCAATCAGCCCCAGCATTTT

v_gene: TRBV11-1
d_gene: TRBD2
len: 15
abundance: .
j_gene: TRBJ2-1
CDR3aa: CASSLGLAGVQEQFF
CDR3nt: TGTGCCAGCAGCTTAGGTCTAGCGGGGGTTCAGGAGCAGTTCTTC

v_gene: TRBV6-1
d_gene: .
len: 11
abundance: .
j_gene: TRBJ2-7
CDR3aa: CASSEANEQYF
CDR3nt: TGTGCCAGCAGTGAAGCCAACGAGCAGTACTTC

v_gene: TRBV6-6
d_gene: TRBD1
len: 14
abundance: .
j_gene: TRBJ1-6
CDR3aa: CASSGTGGNSPLHF
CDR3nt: TGTGCCAGCAGTGGGACAGGGGGGAATTCACCCCTCCACTTT

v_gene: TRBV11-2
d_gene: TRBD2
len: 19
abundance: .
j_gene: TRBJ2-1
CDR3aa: CASSLDLRLAGRSYNEQFF
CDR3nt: TGTGCCAGCAGCTTAGATCTGCGACTAGCGGGCCGATCCTACAATGAGCAGTTCTTC

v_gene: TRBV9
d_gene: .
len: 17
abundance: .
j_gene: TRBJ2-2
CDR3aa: CASSVGLGRMNTGELFF
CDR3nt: TGTGCCAGCAGCGTAGGACTTGGACGGATGAACACCGGGGAGCTGTTTTTT

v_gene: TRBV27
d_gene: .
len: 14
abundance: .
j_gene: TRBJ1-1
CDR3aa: CASSSLVSGTEAFF
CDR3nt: TGTGCCAGCAGTAGCCTCGTGAGCGGCACTGAAGCTTTCTTT

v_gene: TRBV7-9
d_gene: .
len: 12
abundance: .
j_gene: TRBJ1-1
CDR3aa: CASTTTNTEAFF
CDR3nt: TGTGCCAGCACCACCACTAACACTGAAGCTTTCTTT

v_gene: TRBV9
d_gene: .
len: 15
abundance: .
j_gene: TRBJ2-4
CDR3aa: CASSVGPAPLDIQYF
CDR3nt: TGTGCCAGCAGCGTAGGTCCAGCTCCACTCGACATTCAGTACTTC

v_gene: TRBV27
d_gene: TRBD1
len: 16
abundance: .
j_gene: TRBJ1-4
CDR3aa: CASSLLRGATNEKLFF
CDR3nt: TGTGCCAGCAGTTTGCTCAGGGGGGCGACTAATGAAAAACTGTTTTTT

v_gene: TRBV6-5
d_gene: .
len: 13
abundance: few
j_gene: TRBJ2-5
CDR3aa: CASSYGSWETQYF
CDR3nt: TGTGCCAGCAGTTACGGTTCCTGGGAGACCCAGTACTTC

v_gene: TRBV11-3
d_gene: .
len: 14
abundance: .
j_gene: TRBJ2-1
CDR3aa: CASSPPGGGSEQFF
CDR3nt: TGTGCCAGCAGCCCCCCTGGGGGCGGGAGTGAGCAGTTCTTC

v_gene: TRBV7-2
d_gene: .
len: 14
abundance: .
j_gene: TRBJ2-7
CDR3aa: CASSLDPSSYEQYF
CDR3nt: TGTGCCAGCAGCTTAGACCCGAGCTCCTACGAGCAGTACTTC

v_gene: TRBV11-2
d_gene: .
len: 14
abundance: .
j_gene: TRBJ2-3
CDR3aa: CASSLAGSTDTQYF
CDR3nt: TGTGCCAGCAGCTTAGCGGGTAGCACAGATACGCAGTATTTT

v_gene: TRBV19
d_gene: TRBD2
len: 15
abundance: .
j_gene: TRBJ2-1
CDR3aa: CASKGGSAGGDEQFF
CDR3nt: TGTGCCAGTAAGGGCGGGAGCGCCGGGGGGGATGAGCAGTTCTTC

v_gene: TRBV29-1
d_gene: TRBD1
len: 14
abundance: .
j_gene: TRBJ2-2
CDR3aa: CSADRGGNTGELFF
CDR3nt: TGCAGCGCAGACAGGGGTGGGAACACCGGGGAGCTGTTTTTT